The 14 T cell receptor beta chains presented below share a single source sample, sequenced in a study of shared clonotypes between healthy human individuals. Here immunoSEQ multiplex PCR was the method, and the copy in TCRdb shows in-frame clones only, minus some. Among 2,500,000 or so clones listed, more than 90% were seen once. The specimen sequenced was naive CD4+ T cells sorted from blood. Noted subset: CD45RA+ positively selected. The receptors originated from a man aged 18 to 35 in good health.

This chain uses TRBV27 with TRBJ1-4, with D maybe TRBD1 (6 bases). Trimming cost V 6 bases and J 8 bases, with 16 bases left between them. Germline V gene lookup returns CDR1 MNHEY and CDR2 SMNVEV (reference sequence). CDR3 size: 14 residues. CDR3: CASRASGAGEKLFF. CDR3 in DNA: TGTGCCAGCAGGGCGTCAGGGGCGGGCGAAAAACTGTTTTTT. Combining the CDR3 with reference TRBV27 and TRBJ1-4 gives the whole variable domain EAQVTQNPRYLITVTGKKLTVTCSQNMNHEYMSWYRQDPGLGLRQIYYSMNVEVTDKGDVPEGYKVSRKEKRNFPLILESPSPNQTSLYFCASRASGAGEKLFFGSGTQLSVL.

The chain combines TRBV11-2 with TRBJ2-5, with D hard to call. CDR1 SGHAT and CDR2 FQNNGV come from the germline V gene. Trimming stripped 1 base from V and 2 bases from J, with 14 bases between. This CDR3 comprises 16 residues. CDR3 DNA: TGTGCCAGCAGCTTAGGAGGCGGCAGGAGACAAGAGACCCAGTACTTC. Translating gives CASSLGGGRRQETQYF.

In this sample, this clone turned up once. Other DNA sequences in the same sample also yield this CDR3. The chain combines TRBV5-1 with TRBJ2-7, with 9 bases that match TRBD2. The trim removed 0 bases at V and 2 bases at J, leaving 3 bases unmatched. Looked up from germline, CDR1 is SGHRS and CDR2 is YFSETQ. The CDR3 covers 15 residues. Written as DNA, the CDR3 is TGCGCCAGCAGCTTGGTGGCGGGGGGGACCTACGAGCAGTACTTC. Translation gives CASSLVAGGTYEQYF.

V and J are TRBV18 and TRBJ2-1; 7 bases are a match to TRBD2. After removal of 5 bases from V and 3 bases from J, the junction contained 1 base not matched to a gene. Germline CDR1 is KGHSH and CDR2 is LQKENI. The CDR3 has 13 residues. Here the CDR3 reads CASSGGGYNEQFF. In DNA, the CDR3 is TGTGCCAGCTCAGGGGGGGGCTACAATGAGCAGTTCTTC.

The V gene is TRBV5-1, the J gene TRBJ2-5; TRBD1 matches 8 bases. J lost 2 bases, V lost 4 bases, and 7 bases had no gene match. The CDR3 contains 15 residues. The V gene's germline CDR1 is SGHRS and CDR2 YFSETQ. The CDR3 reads CASSLGQVLQETQYF. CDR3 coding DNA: TGCGCCAGCAGCCTGGGACAGGTTTTACAAGAGACCCAGTACTTC.

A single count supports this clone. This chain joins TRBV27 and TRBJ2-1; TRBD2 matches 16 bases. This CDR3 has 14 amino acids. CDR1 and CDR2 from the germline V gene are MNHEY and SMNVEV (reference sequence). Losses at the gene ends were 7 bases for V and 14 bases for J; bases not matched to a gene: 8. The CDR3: CASTEGLAGGPKFF. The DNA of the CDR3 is TGTGCCAGCACGGAGGGACTAGCGGGAGGGCCGAAGTTCTTC.

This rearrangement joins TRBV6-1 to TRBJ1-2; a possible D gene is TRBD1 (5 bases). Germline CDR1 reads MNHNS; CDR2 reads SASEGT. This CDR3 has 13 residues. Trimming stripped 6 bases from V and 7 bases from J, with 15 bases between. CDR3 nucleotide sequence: TGTGCCAGCAGACTCAGGGACCTGCGTGGCTACACCTTC. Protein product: CASRLRDLRGYTF.

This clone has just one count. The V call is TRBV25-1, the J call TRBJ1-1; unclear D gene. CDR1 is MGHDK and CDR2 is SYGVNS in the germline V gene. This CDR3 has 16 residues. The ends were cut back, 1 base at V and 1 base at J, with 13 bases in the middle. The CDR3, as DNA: TGTGCCAGCAGTGAATCAATCGTGAGGCAGAACACTGAAGCTTTCTTT. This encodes CASSESIVRQNTEAFF.

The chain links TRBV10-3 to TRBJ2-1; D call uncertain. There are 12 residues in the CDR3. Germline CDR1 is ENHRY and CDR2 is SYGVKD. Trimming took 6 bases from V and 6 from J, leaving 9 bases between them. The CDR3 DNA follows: TGTGCCATCAGCCTCGTAGCCAATGAGCAGTTCTTC. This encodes CAISLVANEQFF.

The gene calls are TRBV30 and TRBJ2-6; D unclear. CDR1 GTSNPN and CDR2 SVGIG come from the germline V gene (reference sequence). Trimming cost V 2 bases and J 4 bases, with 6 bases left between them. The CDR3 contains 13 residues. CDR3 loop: CAWSTLGANVLTF. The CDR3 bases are TGTGCCTGGAGTACGTTAGGGGCCAACGTCCTGACTTTC.

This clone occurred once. CDR3 residues: CASSTQDTGELFF. Written as DNA, the CDR3 is TGTGCCAGTAGTACACAGGACACCGGGGAGCTGTTTTTT. This chain links TRBV19 with TRBJ2-2, with a tentative D call TRBD1 (5 bases). Germline-derived CDR1 and CDR2 are LNHDA and SQIVND (reference sequence). V was pared by 4 bases and J by 3 bases, with 6 bases between. This CDR3 has 13 residues. The full variable domain, with the rest looked up from reference TRBV19 and TRBJ2-2, is DGGITQSPKYLFRKEGQNVTLSCEQNLNHDAMYWYRQDPGQGLRLIYYSQIVNDFQKGDIAEGYSVSREKKESFPLTVTSAQKNPTAFYLCASSTQDTGELFFGEGSRLTVL.

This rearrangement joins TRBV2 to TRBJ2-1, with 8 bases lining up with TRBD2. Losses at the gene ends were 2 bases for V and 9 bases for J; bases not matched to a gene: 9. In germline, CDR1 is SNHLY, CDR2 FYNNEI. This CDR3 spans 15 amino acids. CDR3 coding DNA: TGTGCCAGCAGTGAATATTTGACTAGCGTTGGTGAGCAGTTCTTC. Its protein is CASSEYLTSVGEQFF. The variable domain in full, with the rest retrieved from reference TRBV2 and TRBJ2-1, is EPEVTQTPSHQVTQMGQEVILRCVPISNHLYFYWYRQILGQKVEFLVSFYNNEISEKSEIFDDQFSVERPDGSNFTLKIRSTKLEDSAMYFCASSEYLTSVGEQFFGPGTRLTVL.

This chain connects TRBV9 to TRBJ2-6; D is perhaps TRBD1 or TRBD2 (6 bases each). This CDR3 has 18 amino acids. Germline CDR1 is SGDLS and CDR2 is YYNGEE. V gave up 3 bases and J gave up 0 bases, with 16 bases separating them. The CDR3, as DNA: TGTGCCAGCAGCGCCATTCCGGGGGCAGCCTCTGGGGCCAACGTCCTGACTTTC. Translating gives CASSAIPGAASGANVLTF.

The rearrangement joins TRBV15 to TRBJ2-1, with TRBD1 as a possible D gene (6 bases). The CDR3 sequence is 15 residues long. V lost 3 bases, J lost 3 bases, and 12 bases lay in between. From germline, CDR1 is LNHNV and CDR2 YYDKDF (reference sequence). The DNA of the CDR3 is TGTGCCACCAGCAGCCGAAGGGACAACTACAATGAGCAGTTCTTC. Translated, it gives CATSSRRDNYNEQFF.